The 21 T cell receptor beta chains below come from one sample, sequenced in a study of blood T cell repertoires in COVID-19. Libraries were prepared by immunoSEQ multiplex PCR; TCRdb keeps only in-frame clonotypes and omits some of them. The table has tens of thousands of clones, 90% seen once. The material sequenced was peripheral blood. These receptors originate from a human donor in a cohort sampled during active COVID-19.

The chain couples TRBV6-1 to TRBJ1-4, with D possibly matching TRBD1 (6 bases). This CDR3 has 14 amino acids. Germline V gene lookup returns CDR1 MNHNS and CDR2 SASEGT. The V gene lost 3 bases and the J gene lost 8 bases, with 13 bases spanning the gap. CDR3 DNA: TGTGCCAGCAGTGAGGGAGGGGGTAGGGAAAAACTGTTTTTT. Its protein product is CASSEGGGREKLFF.

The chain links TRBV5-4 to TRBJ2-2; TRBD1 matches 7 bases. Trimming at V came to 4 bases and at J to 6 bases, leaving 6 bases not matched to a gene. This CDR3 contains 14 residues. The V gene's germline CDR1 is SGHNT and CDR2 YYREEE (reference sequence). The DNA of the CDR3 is TGTGCCAGCAGCGGAAGACAGGGACCCGGGGAGCTGTTTTTT. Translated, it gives CASSGRQGPGELFF.

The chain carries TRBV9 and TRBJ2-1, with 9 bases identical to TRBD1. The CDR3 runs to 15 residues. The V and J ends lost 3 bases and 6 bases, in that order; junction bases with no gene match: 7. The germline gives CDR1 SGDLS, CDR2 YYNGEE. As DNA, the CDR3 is TGTGCCAGCAGCGAACAGGGGGCCAAGGGCAATGAGCAGTTCTTC. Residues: CASSEQGAKGNEQFF.

CDR3 nucleotides: TGTGCCAGCAGCCTCCGACAGGGAGCTAACTATGGCTACACCTTC. Its translation is CASSLRQGANYGYTF. V gene TRBV9 combines with J gene TRBJ1-2, with 7 bases lining up with TRBD1. Losses at the gene ends were 4 bases for V and 0 bases for J; bases not matched to a gene: 6. Germline CDR1 is SGDLS and CDR2 is YYNGEE. This CDR3 region has 15 residues.

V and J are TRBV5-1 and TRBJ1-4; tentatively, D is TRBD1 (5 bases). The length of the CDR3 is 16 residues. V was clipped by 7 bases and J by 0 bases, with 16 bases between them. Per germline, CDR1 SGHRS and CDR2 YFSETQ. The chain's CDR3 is CASPSSGDATNEKLFF. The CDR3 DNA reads TGCGCCAGCCCAAGCTCGGGGGACGCAACTAATGAAAAACTGTTTTTT. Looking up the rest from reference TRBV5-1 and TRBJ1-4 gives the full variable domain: KAGVTQTPRYLIKTRGQQVTLSCSPISGHRSVSWYQQTPGQGLQFLFEYFSETQRNKGNFPGRFSGRQFSNSRSEMNVSTLELGDSALYLCASPSSGDATNEKLFFGSGTQLSVL.

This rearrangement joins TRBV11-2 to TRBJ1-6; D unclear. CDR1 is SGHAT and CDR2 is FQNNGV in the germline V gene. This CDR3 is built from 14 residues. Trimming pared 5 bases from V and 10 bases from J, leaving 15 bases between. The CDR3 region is CASSQQAVRSPLHF. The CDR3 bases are TGTGCCAGCAGCCAGCAGGCAGTAAGGTCACCCCTCCACTTT.

The CDR3 here is CASSQSNPKPGEHYGYTF. The CDR3 bases are TGCGCCAGCAGTCAATCAAACCCAAAACCAGGGGAACACTATGGCTACACCTTC. J is TRBJ1-2 and V is TRBV23-1; D perhaps matches TRBD1 (6 bases). TRBV23-1 is marked as an open reading frame, function uncertain. CDR3 size: 18 residues. Trimming stripped 0 bases from V and 3 bases from J, with 20 bases between.

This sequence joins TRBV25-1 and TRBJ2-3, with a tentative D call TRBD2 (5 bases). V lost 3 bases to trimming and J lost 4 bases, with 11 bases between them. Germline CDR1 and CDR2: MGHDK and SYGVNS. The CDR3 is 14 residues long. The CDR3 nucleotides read TGTGCCAGCAGTGATAGTCTAGCAGCAGATACGCAGTATTTT. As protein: CASSDSLAADTQYF.

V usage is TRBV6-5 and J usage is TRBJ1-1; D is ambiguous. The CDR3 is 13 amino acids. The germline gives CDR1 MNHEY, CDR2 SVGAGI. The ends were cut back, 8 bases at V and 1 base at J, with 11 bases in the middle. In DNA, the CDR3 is TGTGCCAGCCTTACGGGTAAGAACACTGAAGCTTTCTTT. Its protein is CASLTGKNTEAFF.

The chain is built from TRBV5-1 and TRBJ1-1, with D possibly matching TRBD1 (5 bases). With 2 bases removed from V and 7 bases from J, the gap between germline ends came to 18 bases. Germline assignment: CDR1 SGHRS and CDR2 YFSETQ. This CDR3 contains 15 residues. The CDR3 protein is CASSLAGGQGYEAFF. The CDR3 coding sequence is TGCGCCAGCAGCTTAGCGGGGGGTCAGGGATATGAAGCTTTCTTT.

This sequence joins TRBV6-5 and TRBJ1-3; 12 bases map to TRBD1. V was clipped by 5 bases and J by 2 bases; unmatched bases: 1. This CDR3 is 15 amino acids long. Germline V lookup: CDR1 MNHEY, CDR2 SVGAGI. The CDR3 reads CASSRDRGPGNTIYF. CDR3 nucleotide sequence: TGTGCCAGCAGTCGGGACAGGGGGCCTGGAAACACCATATATTTT.

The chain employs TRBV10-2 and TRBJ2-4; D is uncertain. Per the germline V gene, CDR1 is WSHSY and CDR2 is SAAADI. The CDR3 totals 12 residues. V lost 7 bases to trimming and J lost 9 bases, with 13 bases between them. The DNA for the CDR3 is TGCGCCAGCACTCGACTTAATGGCATTCAGTACTTC. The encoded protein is CASTRLNGIQYF.

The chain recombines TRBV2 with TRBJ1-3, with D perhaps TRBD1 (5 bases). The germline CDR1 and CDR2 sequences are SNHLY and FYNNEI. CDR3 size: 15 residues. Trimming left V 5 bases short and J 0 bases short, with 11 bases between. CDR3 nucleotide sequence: TGTGCCAGCAGTACCCAGACAGCCTCTGGAAACACCATATATTTT. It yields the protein CASSTQTASGNTIYF.

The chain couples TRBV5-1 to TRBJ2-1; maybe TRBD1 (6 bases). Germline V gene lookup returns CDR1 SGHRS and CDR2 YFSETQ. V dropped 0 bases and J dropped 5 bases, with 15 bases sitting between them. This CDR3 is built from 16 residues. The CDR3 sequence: CASSLAVKGVNNEQFF. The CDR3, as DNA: TGCGCCAGCAGCTTGGCCGTAAAGGGGGTTAACAATGAGCAGTTCTTC.

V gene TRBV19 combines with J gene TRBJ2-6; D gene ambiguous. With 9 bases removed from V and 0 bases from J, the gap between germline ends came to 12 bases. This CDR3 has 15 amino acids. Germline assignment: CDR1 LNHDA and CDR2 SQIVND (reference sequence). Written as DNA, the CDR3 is TGTGCCAGCCACGATTATAGCTCTGGGGCCAACGTCCTGACTTTC. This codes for CASHDYSSGANVLTF.

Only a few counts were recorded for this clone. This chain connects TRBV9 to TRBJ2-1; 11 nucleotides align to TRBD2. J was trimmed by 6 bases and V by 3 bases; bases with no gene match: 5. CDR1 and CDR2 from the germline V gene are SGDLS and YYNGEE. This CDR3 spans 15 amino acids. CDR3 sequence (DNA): TGTGCCAGCAGCGGTAGCGGGAGGGCCGCCAATGAGCAGTTCTTC. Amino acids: CASSGSGRAANEQFF.

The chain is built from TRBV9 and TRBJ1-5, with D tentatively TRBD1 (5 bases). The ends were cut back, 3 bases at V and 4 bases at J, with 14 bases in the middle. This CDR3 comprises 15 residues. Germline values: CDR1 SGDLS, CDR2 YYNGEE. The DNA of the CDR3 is TGTGCCAGCAGCGCTTCCTCCGGGGGAAATCAGCCCCAGCATTTT. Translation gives CASSASSGGNQPQHF.

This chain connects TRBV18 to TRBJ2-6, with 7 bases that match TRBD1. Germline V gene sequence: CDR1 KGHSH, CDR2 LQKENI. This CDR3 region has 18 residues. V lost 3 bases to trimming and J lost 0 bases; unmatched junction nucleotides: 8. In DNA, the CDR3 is TGTGCCAGCTCACCCAGGGGGACAGCCATCTCTGGGGCCAACGTCCTGACTTTC. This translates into CASSPRGTAISGANVLTF.

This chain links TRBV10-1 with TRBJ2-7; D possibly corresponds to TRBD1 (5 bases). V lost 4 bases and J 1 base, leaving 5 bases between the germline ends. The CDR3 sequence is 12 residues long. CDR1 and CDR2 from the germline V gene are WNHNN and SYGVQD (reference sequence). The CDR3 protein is CASSAGSYEQYF. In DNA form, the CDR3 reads TGCGCCAGCAGTGCAGGGTCCTACGAGCAGTACTTC.

Here the CDR3 reads CASSGGTGSYTF. The CDR3, as DNA: TGTGCCAGCAGTGGGGGGACAGGGAGCTACACCTTC. The chain couples TRBV6-6 to TRBJ1-2; 9 bases agree with TRBD1. V dropped 5 bases and J dropped 9; count of bases not matched to a gene: 4. Germline CDR1 is MNHNY and CDR2 is SVGAGI (reference sequence). This CDR3 has 12 residues.

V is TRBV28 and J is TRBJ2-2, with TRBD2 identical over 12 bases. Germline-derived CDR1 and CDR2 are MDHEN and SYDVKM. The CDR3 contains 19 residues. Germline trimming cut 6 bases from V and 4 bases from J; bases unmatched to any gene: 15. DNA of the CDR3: TGTGCCAGCAGCTATCCCACCCTCCTAGCGGGAGGGGTCACCGGGGAGCTGTTTTTT. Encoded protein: CASSYPTLLAGGVTGELFF.